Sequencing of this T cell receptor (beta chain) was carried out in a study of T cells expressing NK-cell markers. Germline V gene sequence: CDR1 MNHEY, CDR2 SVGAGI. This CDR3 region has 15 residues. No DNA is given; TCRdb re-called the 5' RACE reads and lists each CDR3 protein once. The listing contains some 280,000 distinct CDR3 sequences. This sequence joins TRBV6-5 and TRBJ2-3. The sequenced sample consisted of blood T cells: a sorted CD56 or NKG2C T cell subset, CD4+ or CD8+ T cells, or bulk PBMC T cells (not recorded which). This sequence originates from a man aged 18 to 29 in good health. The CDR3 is CASSYSSASTDTQYF.